The rows below give T cell receptor beta chains drawn from one sample of a study of blood T cell repertoires in COVID-19. Measured with immunoSEQ multiplex PCR; TCRdb has only the in-frame clones, and not every one. This table holds 100,000 to 150,000 clones, around nine tenths found once. The specimen was peripheral blood. All receptors derive from a man between 45 and 60 years old with COVID-19, enrolled during active disease. Both conserved end residues are part of each CDR3. D genes are given only for firm matches. Rows may omit the clone size; those that give it use once, few, many or a size class.

size,J,V,D,CDR3,DNA
.,TRBJ1-6,TRBV2,.,CAGSPSSYNSPLHF,TGTGCCGGGTCCCCTAGCTCCTATAATTCACCCCTCCACTTT
.,TRBJ2-5,TRBV5-1,.,CASSLATAPQGTFWETQYF,TGCGCCAGCAGCTTGGCCACCGCCCCACAGGGGACTTTTTGGGAGACCCAGTACTTC
.,TRBJ2-3,TRBV6-5,.,CASSYQGTDTQYF,TGTGCCAGCAGTTACCAGGGAACAGATACGCAGTATTTT
.,TRBJ2-5,TRBV19,TRBD1,CASSRVGTGPPQETQYF,TGTGCCAGTAGTAGGGTAGGGACAGGGCCTCCACAAGAGACCCAGTACTTC
.,TRBJ2-5,TRBV18,.,CASSPKEETQYF,TGTGCCAGCTCACCAAAAGAGGAGACCCAGTACTTC
.,TRBJ1-4,TRBV19,TRBD1,CASSITGVGEKLFF,TGTGCCAGTAGTATAACAGGGGTTGGGGAAAAACTGTTTTTT
.,TRBJ2-3,TRBV2,TRBD1,CASSVPPGQGTDTQYF,TGTGCCAGCAGTGTCCCCCCAGGACAGGGAACAGATACGCAGTATTTT
.,TRBJ1-1,TRBV28,TRBD1,CASRPYRGRGTEAFF,TGTGCCAGCAGACCTTACAGGGGCCGGGGCACTGAAGCTTTCTTT
.,TRBJ1-1,TRBV10-3,.,CAISERGNTEAFF,TGTGCCATCAGTGAGAGAGGCAACACTGAAGCTTTCTTT
.,TRBJ1-5,TRBV7-8,.,CASSFIPTGSNQPQHF,TGCGCCAGCAGCTTCATTCCGACAGGTAGCAATCAGCCCCAGCATTTT
few,TRBJ2-2,TRBV6-1,TRBD2,CASSDPLAGDTGELFF,TGTGCCAGCAGTGATCCACTAGCGGGAGATACCGGGGAGCTGTTTTTT
.,TRBJ2-7,TRBV19,TRBD1,CASSIVGTGGYEQYF,TGTGCCAGTAGTATAGTGGGGACAGGAGGTTACGAGCAGTACTTC
.,TRBJ1-2,TRBV4-2,.,CASSQSGAGAEYGYTF,TGTGCCAGCAGCCAGTCTGGGGCAGGGGCCGAATATGGCTACACCTTC
.,TRBJ1-5,TRBV19,TRBD1,CASSQQGIRNQPQHF,TGTGCCAGTAGCCAACAGGGGATCCGCAATCAGCCCCAGCATTTT
.,TRBJ2-5,TRBV15,TRBD1,CATSRGGGQGTKARETQYF,TGTGCCACCAGCAGAGGGGGGGGACAGGGGACCAAGGCCCGGGAGACCCAGTACTTC
.,TRBJ1-1,TRBV21-1,.,CASSPRYMNTEAFF,TGTGCCAGCAGCCCCCGTTACATGAACACTGAAGCTTTCTTT
.,TRBJ2-3,TRBV7-2,.,CASSLTNSDTQYF,TGTGCCAGCAGCCTGACTAATTCTGATACGCAGTATTTT
.,TRBJ2-7,TRBV7-3,TRBD1,CASSSGQGWFEQYF,TGTGCCAGCAGCTCTGGACAGGGTTGGTTCGAGCAGTACTTC
.,TRBJ2-1,TRBV5-1,.,CASSQIAAQLLSYNEQFF,TGCGCCAGCAGCCAGATAGCCGCCCAGCTCCTCTCCTACAATGAGCAGTTCTTC
.,TRBJ2-3,TRBV7-2,TRBD2,CASSSHSGSLTDTQYF,TGTGCCAGCAGCTCACATAGCGGGAGCTTGACAGATACGCAGTATTTT
.,TRBJ2-1,TRBV6-1,TRBD2,CASSELAGGPNEQFF,TGTGCCAGCAGTGAACTAGCGGGAGGGCCCAATGAGCAGTTCTTC
once,TRBJ2-7,TRBV6-5,.,CASTQTGRYEQYF,TGTGCCAGCACCCAGACAGGGAGGTACGAGCAGTACTTC
.,TRBJ1-3,TRBV10-3,TRBD1,CAISDFGQGTSGNTIYF,TGTGCCATCAGTGACTTCGGACAGGGCACATCTGGAAACACCATATATTTT
.,TRBJ2-5,TRBV11-2,TRBD2,CASSFGLAGTETQYF,TGTGCCAGCAGCTTTGGACTAGCGGGAACAGAGACCCAGTACTTC
.,TRBJ2-3,TRBV29-1,TRBD2,CSVGTSGRGDTQYF,TGCAGCGTGGGGACTAGCGGGAGAGGAGATACGCAGTATTTT
.,TRBJ1-4,TRBV12-5,TRBD1,CASGPGTGGEKLFF,TGTGCTAGTGGCCCCGGGACAGGGGGCGAAAAACTGTTTTTT
.,TRBJ1-2,TRBV5-1,.,CASSFGGDGGYTF,TGCGCCAGCAGCTTTGGCGGTGATGGAGGCTACACCTTC
.,TRBJ2-1,TRBV2,TRBD2,CASRVLAGVNEQFF,TGTGCCAGCAGGGTACTAGCGGGAGTGAATGAGCAGTTCTTC
.,TRBJ2-1,TRBV11-2,TRBD1,CASSLTGAPSNEQFF,TGTGCCAGCAGCTTGACAGGGGCTCCCTCCAATGAGCAGTTCTTC
.,TRBJ2-6,TRBV28,TRBD1,CASSSGQGRVLTF,TGTGCCAGCAGTTCGGGACAGGGACGAGTCCTGACTTTC
.,TRBJ1-1,TRBV20-1,.,CSATGNTEAFF,TGCAGTGCTACAGGGAACACTGAAGCTTTCTTT
.,TRBJ2-5,TRBV28,.,CASSTLPGGGRETQYF,TGTGCCAGCAGCACCCTCCCGGGAGGGGGCCGAGAGACCCAGTACTTC
.,TRBJ2-1,TRBV27,.,CASSLARLYNEQFF,TGTGCCAGCAGCTTAGCGCGCCTCTACAATGAGCAGTTCTTC
.,TRBJ1-5,TRBV5-1,.,CASSPDSSNQPQHF,TGCGCCAGCAGCCCGGACAGTAGCAATCAGCCCCAGCATTTT